The rows below give T cell receptor beta chains drawn from one sample of a study of blood T cells in healthy people across ages. TCRdb used MiXCR to reprocess the 5' RACE reads, holding one entry per CDR3 protein. The sample lists hundreds of thousands of distinct CDR3 sequences, 56% occurring once. The source material was blood. These receptor sequences come from a man aged 40-50 years in good health. The CDR3 runs from the conserved cysteine through the conserved F or W. Each record gives: J gene, V gene, CDR3 protein.

J gene: TRBJ2-7; V gene: TRBV5-1; CDR3 protein: CASSWALSGTYEQYF
J gene: TRBJ2-2; V gene: TRBV6-5; CDR3 protein: CASSYRVDTGELFF
J gene: TRBJ1-5; V gene: TRBV28; CDR3 protein: CASSSISPSQHF
J gene: TRBJ2-5; V gene: TRBV12-3/TRBV12-4; CDR3 protein: CASSFSPGVEQYF
J gene: TRBJ2-1; V gene: TRBV6-1; CDR3 protein: CASSGGTGTYNEQFF
J gene: TRBJ2-1; V gene: TRBV6-2/TRBV6-3; CDR3 protein: CASSYSTGELFF
J gene: TRBJ2-1; V gene: TRBV9; CDR3 protein: CASSPETGFGEQFF
J gene: TRBJ1-4; V gene: TRBV6-1; CDR3 protein: CASSERRGVQTEKLFF
J gene: TRBJ2-4; V gene: TRBV4-3; CDR3 protein: CASSQDFLGTGGAWGKNIQYF
J gene: TRBJ2-1; V gene: TRBV20-1; CDR3 protein: CSARDVSSSYNEQFF
J gene: TRBJ2-3; V gene: TRBV7-3; CDR3 protein: CASRENRGSTDTQYF
J gene: TRBJ2-1; V gene: TRBV20-1; CDR3 protein: CSASGTGAPNEQFF
J gene: TRBJ2-1; V gene: TRBV7-3; CDR3 protein: CASSFPSGGYNEQFF
J gene: TRBJ2-5; V gene: TRBV6-1; CDR3 protein: CASSEEWIQETQYF
J gene: TRBJ2-7; V gene: TRBV29-1; CDR3 protein: CSVELIYNEQYF
J gene: TRBJ2-5; V gene: TRBV28; CDR3 protein: CASSGGQETQYF
J gene: TRBJ2-3; V gene: TRBV6-5; CDR3 protein: CASSYQSSSTDTQYF
J gene: TRBJ1-2; V gene: TRBV29-1; CDR3 protein: CSVGGQGFRGYTF
J gene: TRBJ2-7; V gene: TRBV12-3/TRBV12-4; CDR3 protein: CASSLYDWKINSYEQYF
J gene: TRBJ2-7; V gene: TRBV28; CDR3 protein: CASSLNGVPYEQYF
J gene: TRBJ2-4; V gene: TRBV20-1; CDR3 protein: CSARDLLGKNIQYF
J gene: TRBJ2-4; V gene: TRBV20-1; CDR3 protein: CSANSKLGINIQYF
J gene: TRBJ1-1; V gene: TRBV2; CDR3 protein: CASSERGGNTEAFF
J gene: TRBJ1-2; V gene: TRBV7-2; CDR3 protein: CASTHPFGRDKSHGYTF
J gene: TRBJ2-1; V gene: TRBV9; CDR3 protein: CASSVATSGGFYNEQFF
J gene: TRBJ2-4; V gene: TRBV4-2; CDR3 protein: CASSPRSGGRLGKNIQYF
J gene: TRBJ2-2; V gene: TRBV14; CDR3 protein: CASSHRTSGRRYTGELFF
J gene: TRBJ2-3; V gene: TRBV5-1; CDR3 protein: CASTFLAGAADTQYF
J gene: TRBJ1-1; V gene: TRBV7-2; CDR3 protein: CASSLDGNRAEAFF
J gene: TRBJ2-3; V gene: TRBV6-2/TRBV6-3; CDR3 protein: CASRTSGVTDTQYF
J gene: TRBJ1-6; V gene: TRBV27; CDR3 protein: CASSPYKPNSPLHF
J gene: TRBJ2-5; V gene: TRBV20-1; CDR3 protein: CSARGATGFLSQETQYF
J gene: TRBJ2-3; V gene: TRBV24-1; CDR3 protein: CATSRQGDSDTQYF
J gene: TRBJ2-3; V gene: TRBV4-2; CDR3 protein: CASSLKTPGNRGYSTDTQYF
J gene: TRBJ2-5; V gene: TRBV7-9; CDR3 protein: CASSDGTGAYFEETQYF
J gene: TRBJ2-5; V gene: TRBV5-4; CDR3 protein: CASSRRGTGETQYF
J gene: TRBJ2-5; V gene: TRBV27; CDR3 protein: CASSSGTGGGETQYF
J gene: TRBJ1-5; V gene: TRBV12-3/TRBV12-4; CDR3 protein: CASSSIMGVWPQHF
J gene: TRBJ2-2; V gene: TRBV27; CDR3 protein: CASTSWRGLIPGELFF
J gene: TRBJ2-5; V gene: TRBV27; CDR3 protein: CASSPGVRETQYF
J gene: TRBJ2-7; V gene: TRBV5-1; CDR3 protein: CASSSGTASYEQYF
J gene: TRBJ1-2; V gene: TRBV24-1; CDR3 protein: CATKGRDGYGYTF
J gene: TRBJ1-1; V gene: TRBV10-3; CDR3 protein: CAINERENTEAFF
J gene: TRBJ2-1; V gene: TRBV27; CDR3 protein: CASSQLAGGPYEQFF
J gene: TRBJ2-1; V gene: TRBV4-2; CDR3 protein: CASSQGGQGGNEQFF
J gene: TRBJ2-1; V gene: TRBV12-5; CDR3 protein: CASGSAGTTRGEQFF
J gene: TRBJ2-5; V gene: TRBV6-5; CDR3 protein: CASSYGGAETQYF
J gene: TRBJ2-3; V gene: TRBV20-1; CDR3 protein: CSAPDRRSDTDTQYF
J gene: TRBJ1-2; V gene: TRBV14; CDR3 protein: CASSQERQGIYGYTF
J gene: TRBJ2-5; V gene: TRBV7-2; CDR3 protein: CASSLGGTSTETQYF
J gene: TRBJ1-4; V gene: TRBV27; CDR3 protein: CASSLAGTDEKLFF
J gene: TRBJ2-1; V gene: TRBV9; CDR3 protein: CASSDRDNEQFF
J gene: -; V gene: TRBV12-3/TRBV12-4; CDR3 protein: CASNQLGVETQYF
J gene: TRBJ2-4; V gene: TRBV28; CDR3 protein: CASSPDLTGRFKNIQYF